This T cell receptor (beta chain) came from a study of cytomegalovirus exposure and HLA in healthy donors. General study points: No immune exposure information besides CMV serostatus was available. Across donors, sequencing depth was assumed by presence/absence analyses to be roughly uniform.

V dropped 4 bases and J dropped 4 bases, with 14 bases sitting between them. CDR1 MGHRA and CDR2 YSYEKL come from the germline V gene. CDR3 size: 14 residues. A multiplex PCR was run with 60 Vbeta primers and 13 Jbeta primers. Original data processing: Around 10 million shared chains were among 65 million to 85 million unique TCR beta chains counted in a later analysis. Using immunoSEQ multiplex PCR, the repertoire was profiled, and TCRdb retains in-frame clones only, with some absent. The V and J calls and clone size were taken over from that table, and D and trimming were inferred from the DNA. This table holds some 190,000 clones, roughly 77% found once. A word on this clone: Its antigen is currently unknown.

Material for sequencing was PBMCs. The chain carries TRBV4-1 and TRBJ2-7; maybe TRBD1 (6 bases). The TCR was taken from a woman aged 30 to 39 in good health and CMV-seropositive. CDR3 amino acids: CASSRAHRVYEQYF. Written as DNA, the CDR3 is TGCGCCAGCAGCCGAGCGCACAGGGTTTACGAGCAGTACTTC.